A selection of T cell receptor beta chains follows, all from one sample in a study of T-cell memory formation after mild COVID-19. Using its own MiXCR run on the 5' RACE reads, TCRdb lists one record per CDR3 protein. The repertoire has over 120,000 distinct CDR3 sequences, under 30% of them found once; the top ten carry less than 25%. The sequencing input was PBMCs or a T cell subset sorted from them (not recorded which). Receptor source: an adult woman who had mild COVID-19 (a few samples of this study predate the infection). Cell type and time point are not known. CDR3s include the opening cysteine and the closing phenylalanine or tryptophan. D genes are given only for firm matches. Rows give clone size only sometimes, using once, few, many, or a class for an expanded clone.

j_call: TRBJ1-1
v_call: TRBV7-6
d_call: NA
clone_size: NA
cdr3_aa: CASSSPGAGAFF
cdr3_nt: TGTGCCAGCAGTTCTCCGGGAGCGGGAGCTTTCTTT

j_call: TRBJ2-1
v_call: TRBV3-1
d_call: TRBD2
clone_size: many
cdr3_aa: CASSHLAGEVNEQFF
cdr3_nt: TGTGCCAGCAGCCACTTAGCGGGGGAGGTCAATGAGCAGTTCTTC

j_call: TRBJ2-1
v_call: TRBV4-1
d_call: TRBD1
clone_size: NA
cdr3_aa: CASSQLTTGSYEQFF
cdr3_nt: TGCGCCAGCAGCCAACTAACGACAGGGTCCTATGAGCAGTTCTTC

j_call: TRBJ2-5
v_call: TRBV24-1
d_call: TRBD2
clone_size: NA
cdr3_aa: CATGGSGISETQYF
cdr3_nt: TGTGCCACCGGTGGTAGCGGGATTTCCGAGACCCAGTACTTC

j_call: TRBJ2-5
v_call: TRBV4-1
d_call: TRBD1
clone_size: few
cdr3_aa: CASSRRQGEETQYF
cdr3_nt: TGCGCCAGCAGCCGACGACAGGGTGAGGAGACCCAGTACTTC

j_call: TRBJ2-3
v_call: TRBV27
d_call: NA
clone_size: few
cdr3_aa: CATGTSDTQYF
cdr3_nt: TGTGCCACCGGGACTTCCGATACGCAGTATTTT

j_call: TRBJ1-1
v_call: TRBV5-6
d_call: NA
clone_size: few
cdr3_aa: CASSLTGWDFNTEAFF
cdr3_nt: TGTGCCAGCAGCTTGACAGGCTGGGACTTTAACACTGAAGCTTTCTTT

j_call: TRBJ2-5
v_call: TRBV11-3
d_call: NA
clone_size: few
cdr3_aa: CASSLAGTQETQYF
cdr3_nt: TGTGCCAGCAGCTTAGCGGGAACCCAAGAGACCCAGTACTTC

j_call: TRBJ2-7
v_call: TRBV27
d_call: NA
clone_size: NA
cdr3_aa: CASSLGLQPYEQYF
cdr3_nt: TGTGCCAGCAGTTTAGGGCTCCAGCCCTACGAGCAGTACTTC

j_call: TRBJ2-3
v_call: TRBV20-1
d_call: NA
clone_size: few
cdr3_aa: CSVPYFKEADTQYF
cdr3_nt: TGCAGTGTCCCGTACTTTAAGGAGGCAGATACGCAGTATTTT

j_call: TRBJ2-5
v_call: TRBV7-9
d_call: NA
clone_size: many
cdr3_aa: CASSLARSVAETQYF
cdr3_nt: TGTGCCAGCAGCTTAGCGCGGTCGGTAGCGGAGACCCAGTACTTC

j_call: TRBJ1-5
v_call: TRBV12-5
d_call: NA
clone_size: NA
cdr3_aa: CASGSYDSNQPQHF
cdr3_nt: TGTGCTAGTGGCTCATACGATAGCAATCAGCCCCAGCATTTT

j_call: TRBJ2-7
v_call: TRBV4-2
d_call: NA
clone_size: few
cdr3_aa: CASSQAPTGAYEQYF
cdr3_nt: TGTGCCAGCAGCCAAGCCCCGACAGGCGCCTACGAGCAGTACTTC

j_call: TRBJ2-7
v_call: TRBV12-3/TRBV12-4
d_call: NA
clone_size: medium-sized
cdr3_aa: CASSSRPRDSERYEQYF
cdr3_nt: TGTGCCAGCAGTTCCCGACCTCGCGACTCGGAGCGCTACGAGCAGTACTTC

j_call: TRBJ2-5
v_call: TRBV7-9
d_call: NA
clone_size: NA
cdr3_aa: CASSSPFRGKETKYF
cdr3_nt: TGTGCCAGCAGCTCCCCGTTTCGGGGTAAGGAGACCAAGTACTTC

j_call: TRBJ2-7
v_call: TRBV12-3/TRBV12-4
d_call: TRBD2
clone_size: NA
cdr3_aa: CASSSTSGRFYEQYF
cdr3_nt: TGTGCCAGCAGTTCGACTAGCGGGAGGTTCTACGAGCAGTACTTC

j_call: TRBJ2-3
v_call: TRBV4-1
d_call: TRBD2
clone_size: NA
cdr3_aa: CASSQDWLAGGTDTQYF
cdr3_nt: TGCGCCAGCAGCCAAGATTGGTTAGCGGGGGGGACAGATACGCAGTATTTT

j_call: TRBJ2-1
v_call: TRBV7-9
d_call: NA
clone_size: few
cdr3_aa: CASSLIAGVGYNEQFF
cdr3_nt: TGTGCCAGCAGCTTGATAGCAGGAGTTGGCTACAATGAGCAGTTCTTC

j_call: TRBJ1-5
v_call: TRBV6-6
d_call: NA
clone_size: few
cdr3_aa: CASRSKSGPAGQPQHF
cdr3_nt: TGTGCCAGCAGATCCAAATCGGGGCCTGCCGGACAGCCCCAGCATTTT

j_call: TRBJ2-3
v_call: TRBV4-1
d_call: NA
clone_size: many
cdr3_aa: CASSQEWGTDTQYF
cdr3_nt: TGCGCCAGCAGCCAAGAGTGGGGTACAGATACGCAGTATTTT

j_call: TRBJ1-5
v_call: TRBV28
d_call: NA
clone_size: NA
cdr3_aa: CASSPLVGSNQPQHF
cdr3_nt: TGTGCAAGCAGCCCCTTGGTCGGAAGCAATCAGCCCCAGCATTTT

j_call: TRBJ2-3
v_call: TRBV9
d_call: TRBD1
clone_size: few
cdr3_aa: CASSTWDSPDTQYF
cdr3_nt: TGTGCCAGCAGCACATGGGACAGCCCAGATACGCAGTATTTT

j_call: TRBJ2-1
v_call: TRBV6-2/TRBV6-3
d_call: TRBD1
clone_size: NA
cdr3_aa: CASSTMRDRAYNEQFF
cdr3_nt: TGTGCCAGCAGCACTATGAGGGACAGGGCCTACAATGAGCAGTTCTTC

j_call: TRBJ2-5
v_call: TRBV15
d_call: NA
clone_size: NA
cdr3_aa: CATSRDFGETQYF
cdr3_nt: TGTGCCACCAGCAGAGATTTCGGAGAGACCCAGTACTTC

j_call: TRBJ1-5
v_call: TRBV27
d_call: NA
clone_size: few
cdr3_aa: CARVREGEGQPQHF
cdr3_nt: TGTGCCAGAGTTCGCGAGGGAGAGGGTCAGCCCCAGCATTTT

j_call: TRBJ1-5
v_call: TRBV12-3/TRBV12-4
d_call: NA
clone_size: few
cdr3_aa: CASSRSIYSNQPQHF
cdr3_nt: TGTGCCAGCAGTCGATCGATATATAGCAATCAGCCCCAGCATTTT

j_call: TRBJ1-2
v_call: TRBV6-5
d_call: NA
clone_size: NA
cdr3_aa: CASSYGGHYGYTF
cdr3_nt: TGTGCCAGCAGTTACGGCGGCCACTATGGCTACACCTTC

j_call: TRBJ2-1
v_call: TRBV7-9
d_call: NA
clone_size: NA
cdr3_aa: CASSSLRVPYNEQFF
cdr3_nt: TGTGCCAGCAGCTCTCTCAGGGTCCCCTACAATGAGCAGTTCTTC

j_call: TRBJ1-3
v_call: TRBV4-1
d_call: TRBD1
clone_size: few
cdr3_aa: CASSQVAGGRNTIYF
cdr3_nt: TGCGCCAGCAGCCAAGTAGCAGGGGGCAGAAACACCATATATTTT

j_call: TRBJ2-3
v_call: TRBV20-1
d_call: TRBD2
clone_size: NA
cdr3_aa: CSARVPSGPTDTQYF
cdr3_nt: TGCAGTGCTAGAGTCCCTAGCGGGCCCACAGATACGCAGTATTTT

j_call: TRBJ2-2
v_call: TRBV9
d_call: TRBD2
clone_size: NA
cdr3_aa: CASSAGTSEAGELFF
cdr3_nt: TGTGCCAGCAGCGCCGGGACTAGCGAAGCCGGGGAGCTGTTTTTT

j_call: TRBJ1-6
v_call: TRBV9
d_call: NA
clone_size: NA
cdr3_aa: CASSVGGSANSPLHF
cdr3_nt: TGTGCCAGCAGCGTGGGGGGGAGTGCTAATTCACCCCTCCACTTT

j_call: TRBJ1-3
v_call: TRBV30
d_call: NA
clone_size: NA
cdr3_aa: CASSDSSGNTIYF
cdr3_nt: TGTGCCTCCTCGGACAGCTCTGGAAACACCATATATTTT

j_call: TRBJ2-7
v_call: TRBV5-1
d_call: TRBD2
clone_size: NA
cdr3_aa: CASRAGGSYEQYF
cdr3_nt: TGCGCCAGCAGAGCGGGAGGGAGCTACGAGCAGTACTTC

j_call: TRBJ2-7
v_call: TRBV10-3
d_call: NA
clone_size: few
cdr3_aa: CAISGGLADTYEQYF
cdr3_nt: TGTGCCATCAGTGGGGGGCTAGCGGACACCTACGAGCAGTACTTC

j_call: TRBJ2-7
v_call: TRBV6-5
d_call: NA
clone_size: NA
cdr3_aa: CASSYSGTNYEQYF
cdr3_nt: TGTGCCAGCAGTTACTCAGGGACAAACTACGAGCAGTACTTC

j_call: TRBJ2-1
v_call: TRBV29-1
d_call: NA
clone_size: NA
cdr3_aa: CSAHRDEQFF
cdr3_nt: TGCAGCGCCCATCGGGATGAGCAGTTCTTC

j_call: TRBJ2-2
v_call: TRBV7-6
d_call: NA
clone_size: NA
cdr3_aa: CASSRPSGWDTGELFF
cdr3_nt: TGTGCCAGCAGCCGACCCTCAGGATGGGACACCGGGGAGCTGTTTTTT

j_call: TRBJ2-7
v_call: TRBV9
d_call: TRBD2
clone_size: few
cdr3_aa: CASSPRGGLGEQYF
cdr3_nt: TGTGCCAGCAGCCCGCGGGGGGGCCTAGGAGAGCAGTACTTC

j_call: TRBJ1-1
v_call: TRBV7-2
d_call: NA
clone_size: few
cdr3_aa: CASTFGFWDGTEAFF
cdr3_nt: TGTGCCAGCACCTTCGGGTTCTGGGACGGCACTGAAGCTTTCTTT